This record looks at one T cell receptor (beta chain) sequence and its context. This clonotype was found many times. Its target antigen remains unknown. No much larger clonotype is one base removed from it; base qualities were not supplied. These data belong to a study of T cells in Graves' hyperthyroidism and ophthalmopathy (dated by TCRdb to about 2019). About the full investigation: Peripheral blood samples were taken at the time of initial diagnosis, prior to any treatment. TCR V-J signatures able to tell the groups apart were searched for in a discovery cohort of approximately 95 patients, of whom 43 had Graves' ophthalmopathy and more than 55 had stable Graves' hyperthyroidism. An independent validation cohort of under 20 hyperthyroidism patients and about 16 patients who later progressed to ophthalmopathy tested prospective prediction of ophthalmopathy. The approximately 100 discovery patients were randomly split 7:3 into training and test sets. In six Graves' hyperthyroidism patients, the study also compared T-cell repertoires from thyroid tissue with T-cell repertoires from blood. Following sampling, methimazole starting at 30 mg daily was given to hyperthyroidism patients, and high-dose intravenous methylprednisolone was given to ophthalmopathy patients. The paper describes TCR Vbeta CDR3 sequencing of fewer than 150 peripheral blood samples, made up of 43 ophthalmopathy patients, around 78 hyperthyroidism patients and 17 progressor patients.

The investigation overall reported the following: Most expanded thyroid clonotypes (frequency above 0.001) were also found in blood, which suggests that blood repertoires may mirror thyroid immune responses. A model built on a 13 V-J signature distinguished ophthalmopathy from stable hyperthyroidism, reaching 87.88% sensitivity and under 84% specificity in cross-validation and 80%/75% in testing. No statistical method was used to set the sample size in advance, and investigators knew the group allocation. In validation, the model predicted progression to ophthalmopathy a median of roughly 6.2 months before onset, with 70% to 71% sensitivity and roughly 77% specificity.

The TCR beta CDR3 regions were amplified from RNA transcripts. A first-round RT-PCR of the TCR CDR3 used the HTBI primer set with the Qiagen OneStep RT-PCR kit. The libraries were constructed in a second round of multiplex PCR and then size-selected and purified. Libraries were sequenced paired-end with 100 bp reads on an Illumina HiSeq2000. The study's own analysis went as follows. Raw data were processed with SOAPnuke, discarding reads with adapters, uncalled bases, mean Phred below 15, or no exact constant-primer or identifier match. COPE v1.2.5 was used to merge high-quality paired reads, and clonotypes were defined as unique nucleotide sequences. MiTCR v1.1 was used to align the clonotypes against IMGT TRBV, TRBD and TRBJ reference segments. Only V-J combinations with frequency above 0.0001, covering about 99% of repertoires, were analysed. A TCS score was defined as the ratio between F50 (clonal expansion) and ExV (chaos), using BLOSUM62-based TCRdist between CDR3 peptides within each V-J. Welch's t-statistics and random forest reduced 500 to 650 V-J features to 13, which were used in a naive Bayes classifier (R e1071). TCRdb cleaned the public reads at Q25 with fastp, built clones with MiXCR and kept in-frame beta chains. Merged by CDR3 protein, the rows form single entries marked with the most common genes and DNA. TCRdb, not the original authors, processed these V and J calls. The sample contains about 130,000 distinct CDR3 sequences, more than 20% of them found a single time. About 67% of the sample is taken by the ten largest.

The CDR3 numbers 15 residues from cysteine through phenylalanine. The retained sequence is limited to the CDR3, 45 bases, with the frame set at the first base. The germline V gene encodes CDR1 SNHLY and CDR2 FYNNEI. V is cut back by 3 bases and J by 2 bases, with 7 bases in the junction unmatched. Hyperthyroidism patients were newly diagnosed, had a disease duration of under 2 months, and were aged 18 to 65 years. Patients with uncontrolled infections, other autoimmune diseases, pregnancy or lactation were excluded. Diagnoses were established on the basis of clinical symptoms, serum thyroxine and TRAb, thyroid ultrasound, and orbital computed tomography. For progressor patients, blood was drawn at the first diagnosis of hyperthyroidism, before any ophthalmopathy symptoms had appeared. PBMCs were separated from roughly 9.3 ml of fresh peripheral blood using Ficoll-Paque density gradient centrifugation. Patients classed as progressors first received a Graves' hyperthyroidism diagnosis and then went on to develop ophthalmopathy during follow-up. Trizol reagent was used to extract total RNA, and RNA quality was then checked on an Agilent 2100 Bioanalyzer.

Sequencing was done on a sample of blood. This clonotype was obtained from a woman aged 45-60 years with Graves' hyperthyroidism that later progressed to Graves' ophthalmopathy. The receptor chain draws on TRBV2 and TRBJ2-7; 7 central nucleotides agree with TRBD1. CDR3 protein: CASSDVGGQTYEQYF. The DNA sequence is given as TGTGCCAGCAGTGATGTAGGGGGACAGACCTACGAGCAGTACTTC.